A selection of T cell receptor beta chains follows, all from one sample in a study of blood T cell repertoires in COVID-19. TCRdb's copy holds only in-frame clones and misses some; the assay was immunoSEQ multiplex PCR. This table holds around 190,000 clones, over 80% found once. The sequenced sample consisted of PBMCs or T cells enriched from blood (not recorded which). The source is a man between 18 and 35 years old with acute COVID-19. The CDR3 runs from the conserved cysteine through the conserved F or W. The order of the fields is D gene, clone size, J gene, V gene, CDR3 DNA, CDR3 protein. D genes are given only for firm matches. Clone size, where shown, is once, few, many, or a class for clones that have expanded.

TRBD2 | NA | TRBJ2-7 | TRBV11-2 | TGTGCCAGCAGCTTAACGATCGGCGGGAGCTTAGCCTACGAGCAGTACTTC | CASSLTIGGSLAYEQYF
TRBD2 | NA | TRBJ2-3 | TRBV28 | TGTGCCAGCACAGGGGAACTAGCGGACACAGATACGCAGTATTTT | CASTGELADTDTQYF
NA | NA | TRBJ2-2 | TRBV5-1 | TGCGCCAGCAGCCTGGCGGGGTACACCGGGGAGCTGTTTTTT | CASSLAGYTGELFF
TRBD1 | once | TRBJ1-5 | TRBV28 | TGTGCCAGCAGTCTTGGGACAGGGAGTCAGCCCCAGCATTTT | CASSLGTGSQPQHF
TRBD2 | NA | TRBJ2-7 | TRBV5-4 | TGTGCCAGCAGCCTTACTAGCGGGTACTTCTACGAGCAGTACTTC | CASSLTSGYFYEQYF
TRBD1 | NA | TRBJ1-3 | TRBV25-1 | TGTGCCAGCAGTGAAGCAGGGGGAGTCTTGAACACCATATATTTT | CASSEAGGVLNTIYF
TRBD1 | NA | TRBJ1-2 | TRBV5-4 | TGTGCCTCTCGACGACAGGGGGGCAACTATGGCTACACCTTC | CASRRQGGNYGYTF
NA | NA | TRBJ1-6 | TRBV18 | TGTGCCAGCTCACCATGGACAGTAAAAAATTCACCCCTCCACTTT | CASSPWTVKNSPLHF
NA | once | TRBJ2-3 | TRBV9 | TGTGCCAGCAGCTTCGAGAGTACCGCGCAGTATTTT | CASSFESTAQYF
NA | NA | TRBJ2-7 | TRBV29-1 | TGCAGCGTCAGTGCCAATACCTACGAGCAGTACTTC | CSVSANTYEQYF
TRBD1 | NA | TRBJ1-1 | TRBV7-8 | TGTGCCAGCAGCCCCGACGGGACAGGGATGAACACTGAAGCTTTCTTT | CASSPDGTGMNTEAFF
NA | NA | TRBJ1-2 | TRBV6-5 | TGTGCCAGCAGTTACTCTGGTCGGGGGGGATTCACCTTC | CASSYSGRGGFTF
TRBD1 | NA | TRBJ1-5 | TRBV4-3 | TGCGCCAGCAGCCAAGAGAGACAGGGGGATCAGCCCCAGCATTTT | CASSQERQGDQPQHF
NA | NA | TRBJ2-2 | TRBV12-3/TRBV12-4 | TGTGCCAGCAGTCCGCAGGGTGGCGGGGAGCTGTTTTTT | CASSPQGGGELFF
NA | NA | TRBJ2-7 | TRBV14 | TGTGCCAGCAGCCAATCGGGACATTCCAATGCCTACGAGCAGTACTTC | CASSQSGHSNAYEQYF
NA | NA | TRBJ2-1 | TRBV11-3 | TGTGCCAGCAGCTTTACGGCTAGCTCCTACAATGAGCAGTTCTTC | CASSFTASSYNEQFF
TRBD2 | NA | TRBJ2-1 | TRBV19 | TGTGCCAGAACCATGTATACTAGCGGGACCTCCTACAATGAGCAGTTCTTC | CARTMYTSGTSYNEQFF
NA | once | TRBJ2-7 | TRBV7-2 | TGTGCCAGCAGCCCCGGGCTAGCGCGGTACGAGCAGTACTTC | CASSPGLARYEQYF
TRBD2 | NA | TRBJ2-7 | TRBV3-1/TRBV3-2 | TGTGCCAGCAGCCAATTAACTAGCGGTAGTCCCTACGAGCAGTACTTC | CASSQLTSGSPYEQYF
NA | NA | TRBJ1-3 | TRBV30 | TGTGCCTGGAGTGTATTTGGGGCAAGCTCTGGAAACACCATATATTTT | CAWSVFGASSGNTIYF
TRBD1 | NA | TRBJ2-3 | TRBV7-8 | TGTGCCAGCAGCCCCCTGACAGGGCCTAGCACAGATACGCAGTATTTT | CASSPLTGPSTDTQYF
TRBD2 | NA | TRBJ2-4 | TRBV2 | TGTGCCAGCAGCCCGACTAGCGGGAGTGGGGCCAAAAACATTCAGTACTTC | CASSPTSGSGAKNIQYF
TRBD1 | few | TRBJ1-2 | TRBV19 | TGTGCCAGTACCGTTCGCCCGGGACAGGGTTGCACCTTC | CASTVRPGQGCTF
NA | NA | TRBJ1-2 | TRBV23-1 | TGCGCCAGCAGTCAACCGCCGGCAGGCCTGGACTCATATGGCTACACCTTC | CASSQPPAGLDSYGYTF
NA | NA | TRBJ1-1 | TRBV28 | TGTGCCAGCAGTCAGGGACTTATGAACACTGAAGCTTTCTTT | CASSQGLMNTEAFF
TRBD1 | NA | TRBJ2-5 | TRBV5-1 | TGCGCCAGCAGCTGGGGACAGCCAGGGGTCGAGACCCAGTACTTC | CASSWGQPGVETQYF
TRBD1 | NA | TRBJ2-7 | TRBV27 | TGTGCCAGCAGCCTGGGACAGGGGGCAATTTACGAGCAGTACTTC | CASSLGQGAIYEQYF
TRBD1 | NA | TRBJ2-1 | TRBV5-8 | TGTGCCTGCCGGGACAGGGGCTACAATGAGCAGTTCTTC | CACRDRGYNEQFF
NA | NA | TRBJ1-2 | TRBV7-3 | TGTGCCAGCAGCCAGCAGGACAGTTATGGCTACACCTTC | CASSQQDSYGYTF
NA | NA | TRBJ2-7 | TRBV28 | TGTGCCAGCACCACATATCTGGGGCCCTACGAGCAGTACTTC | CASTTYLGPYEQYF
TRBD2 | NA | TRBJ2-3 | TRBV7-3 | TGTGCCAGCAGCTTAGTTGTCGGGCGGGAGGGCCGGATAGATACGCAGTATTTT | CASSLVVGREGRIDTQYF
NA | few | TRBJ1-1 | TRBV13 | TGTGCCAGCAGACCTCTCTCATACAGGGTAAGAGGGTTCGGCACTGAAGCTTTCTTT | CASRPLSYRVRGFGTEAFF
NA | NA | TRBJ2-5 | TRBV7-9 | TGTGCCAGCAGCTTGATAGCCGGGCAAGAGACCCAGTACTTC | CASSLIAGQETQYF
NA | NA | TRBJ2-7 | TRBV11-2 | TGTGCCAGCAGCTTGGGCTACTACGAGCAGTACTTC | CASSLGYYEQYF
TRBD1 | many | TRBJ1-2 | TRBV5-1 | TGCGCCAGCAGCTTGACAGGGGCGGATGGCTACACCTTC | CASSLTGADGYTF
TRBD2 | NA | TRBJ2-7 | TRBV27 | TGTGCCAGCAGTCTCCTAGCGGGAGTCTTCTACGAGCAGTACTTC | CASSLLAGVFYEQYF
NA | NA | TRBJ1-4 | TRBV7-9 | TGTGCCAGCAGCTTAGGGAGGAGGACAGACGCTGAAAAACTGTTTTTT | CASSLGRRTDAEKLFF
NA | NA | TRBJ2-7 | TRBV27 | TGTGCCAGCGGCCGTGGGGACAACTACGAGCAGTACTTC | CASGRGDNYEQYF
TRBD2 | NA | TRBJ2-2 | TRBV7-3 | TGTGCCAGCAGCCAGGGACTAGTTAACACCGGGGAGCTGTTTTTT | CASSQGLVNTGELFF
NA | few | TRBJ2-3 | TRBV24-1 | TGTGCCACCAGTGATCCGATGCCCTCTCTTCAAATAGAAGGCACAGATACGCAGTATTTT | CATSDPMPSLQIEGTDTQYF
NA | NA | TRBJ2-1 | TRBV7-9 | TGTGCCAGCAGCCATGACGTCCAGGTGGGTGAGCAGTTCTTC | CASSHDVQVGEQFF
TRBD1 | NA | TRBJ1-3 | TRBV7-9 | TGTGCCAGCAGCTCGGGACAGGGGGATCGAAACACCATATATTTT | CASSSGQGDRNTIYF
TRBD1 | NA | TRBJ2-3 | TRBV28 | TGTGCCAGCAGTTTACGCGGGACAGGGTCCATGACAGATACGCAGTATTTT | CASSLRGTGSMTDTQYF
NA | NA | TRBJ1-2 | TRBV11-2 | TGTGCCAGCAGCTTACCCCGGGGTCGAGGAACTAACTATGGCTACACCTTC | CASSLPRGRGTNYGYTF
TRBD2 | NA | TRBJ2-7 | TRBV10-3 | TGTGCCATCAGTGAGTTTAGTAGCGGGGGAATGGGCTCCTACGAGCAGTACTTC | CAISEFSSGGMGSYEQYF
TRBD1 | NA | TRBJ2-7 | TRBV9 | TGTGCCAGCAGCGTTCAGGGACAGAGCTCCTACGAGCAGTACTTC | CASSVQGQSSYEQYF
TRBD2 | NA | TRBJ2-1 | TRBV6-2/TRBV6-3 | TGTGCCAGCAGCTCCTCTCCGGGAGGAAGGAATGAGCAGTTCTTC | CASSSSPGGRNEQFF
TRBD2 | NA | TRBJ2-7 | TRBV4-1 | TGCGCCAGCAGCCAAGATCTGCAAACTAGCGGACTCTCCTACGAGCAGTACTTC | CASSQDLQTSGLSYEQYF